Listed here are 17 T cell receptor beta chains from one sample, sequenced in a study of T cell changes during pregnancy in multiple sclerosis. Sequenced by immunoSEQ multiplex PCR; TCRdb stores in-frame clones only, minus some. Of 70,000 to 80,000 clones in the sample, approximately 94% were seen once. The sequences come from peripheral blood, collected in the third trimester of pregnancy. Every receptor here comes from a female donor with multiple sclerosis, enrolled in a pregnancy study.

This sequence joins TRBV11-3 and TRBJ1-6, with a tentative D call TRBD1 (5 bases). CDR1 is SGHNT, CDR2 YENEEA, per germline. Trimming cost V 10 bases and J 2 bases, with 18 bases left between them. CDR3 length: 16 residues. CDR3 DNA sequence: TGTGCCACCCCTAGGGGTGTATTGCCCTATAATTCACCCCTCCACTTT. It translates to CATPRGVLPYNSPLHF.

This clone appeared a few times. The CDR3 loop reads CASSLDRGNTEAFF. Here the CDR3 DNA reads TGTGCCAGTAGCTTAGACAGAGGGAACACTGAAGCTTTCTTT. The chain employs TRBV19 and TRBJ1-1, with TRBD1 as a possible D gene (5 bases). Trimming stripped 6 bases from V and 1 base from J, with 12 bases between. The CDR3 runs 14 residues. Per germline, CDR1 LNHDA and CDR2 SQIVND (reference sequence). The whole variable domain, filled in from reference TRBV19 and TRBJ1-1, reads DGGITQSPKYLFRKEGQNVTLSCEQNLNHDAMYWYRQDPGQGLRLIYYSQIVNDFQKGDIAEGYSVSREKKESFPLTVTSAQKNPTAFYLCASSLDRGNTEAFFGQGTRLTVV.

The chain is built from TRBV7-9 and TRBJ2-3, with D unresolved. V lost 4 bases to trimming and J lost 3 bases, with 5 bases between them. The CDR3 has 12 amino acids. Germline V CDR1 and CDR2: SEHNR, FQNEAQ (reference sequence). The CDR3: CASSSLTDTQYF. The CDR3, as DNA: TGTGCCAGCAGCTCCCTTACAGATACGCAGTATTTT.

This clone was counted a single time. This chain joins TRBV4-3 and TRBJ1-2; 10 positions match TRBD1. Per the germline V gene, CDR1 is LGHNA and CDR2 is YSLEER. CDR3 length: 13 residues. The ends lost 3 bases at V and 6 bases at J; junction bases unmatched: 1. Here the CDR3 DNA reads TGCGCCAGCAGCCAGACAGGGGGCCATGGCTACACCTTC. Protein sequence: CASSQTGGHGYTF.

The J gene is TRBJ2-1, the V gene TRBV19, with 10 bases identical to TRBD2. There are 15 residues in the CDR3. Germline V gene sequence: CDR1 LNHDA, CDR2 SQIVND (reference sequence). The junction had 10 bases not matched to a gene; V was cut back by 8 bases and J by 6 bases. The CDR3 region has the DNA TGTGCCAGTCGGTGGATAGCGGGGGGTAGCAATGAGCAGTTCTTC. This translates into CASRWIAGGSNEQFF.

V usage is TRBV2 and J usage is TRBJ2-7; D may be TRBD2 (6 bases). Between the trimmed V and J ends, which lost 7 bases and 2 bases, there was a span of 12 bases. From germline, CDR1 is SNHLY and CDR2 FYNNEI. The CDR3 runs to 13 residues. CDR3 in amino acids: CASTAGFTYEQYF. DNA for the CDR3: TGTGCCAGCACCGCGGGGTTCACCTACGAGCAGTACTTC.

The chain carries TRBV2 and TRBJ2-1, with 7 bases fitting TRBD2. The CDR3 sequence is 14 residues long. Germline V gene lookup returns CDR1 SNHLY and CDR2 FYNNEI. J lost 5 bases, V lost 6 bases, and 7 bases had no gene match. The CDR3 bases are TGTGCCAGCAGGGGGGGGACCACGAACAATGAGCAGTTCTTC. This codes for CASRGGTTNNEQFF.

The chain links TRBV6-6 to TRBJ2-4; D is uncertain. V was clipped by 0 bases and J by 7 bases, with 10 bases between them. The CDR3 has 14 amino acids. Germline CDR1 reads MNHNY; CDR2 reads SVGAGI (reference sequence). In nucleotides, the CDR3 is TGTGCCAGCAGTTACTCGATGGTTCAGAACATTCAGTACTTC. This sequence encodes CASSYSMVQNIQYF.

The chain recombines TRBV7-3 with TRBJ2-3; D remains unclear. V gave up 0 bases and J gave up 0 bases, with 4 bases separating them. Looked up from germline, CDR1 is SGHTA and CDR2 is FQGTGA. CDR3 length: 14 amino acids. CDR3 protein: CASSLTRSTDTQYF. The CDR3, as DNA: TGTGCCAGCAGCTTAACGAGGAGCACAGATACGCAGTATTTT.

This clone was seen only a few times. The chain carries TRBV6-1 and TRBJ2-1, with 7 bases matching TRBD1. Germline V lookup: CDR1 MNHNS, CDR2 SASEGT. V was pared by 5 bases and J by 0 bases, with 4 bases of the junction left unmatched. This CDR3 region has 15 residues. CDR3 DNA: TGTGCCAGCAGTCGGGACAGTGTCTCCTACAATGAGCAGTTCTTC. Translation: CASSRDSVSYNEQFF.

The V and J genes are TRBV7-9 and TRBJ2-3; 10 nucleotides agree with TRBD2. The germline gives CDR1 SEHNR, CDR2 FQNEAQ (reference sequence). This CDR3 region has 15 residues. The V and J ends lost 2 bases and 4 bases, in that order; junction bases with no gene match: 3. In DNA, the CDR3 is TGTGCCAGCAGCTTAAGCGGGGGGGCCCCAGATACGCAGTATTTT. This gives the protein CASSLSGGAPDTQYF.

With regard to this clone: Compared with germline, one end of the junction differs, possibly owing to a read error. The gene calls are TRBV7-7 and TRBJ2-3; TRBD1 matches at 10 bases. Germline CDR1 SSHAT, CDR2 FNYEAQ (reference sequence). There are 14 residues in the CDR3. DNA of the CDR3: TGTGCTAGCAGCATGGACAGGGGGAGAGATACGCAGTATTTT. Translation: CASSMDRGRDTQYF.

V usage is TRBV6-1 and J usage is TRBJ2-3; D unclear. Germline values: CDR1 MNHNS, CDR2 SASEGT. V was shortened by 8 bases and J by 4 bases, with 7 bases between the two germline ends. This CDR3 has 11 residues. The CDR3 loop reads CASLRADTQYF. The DNA for the CDR3 is TGTGCCAGCCTTCGGGCAGATACGCAGTATTTT.

The rearrangement links TRBV10-1 to TRBJ2-7; D uncertain. CDR3 length: 15 amino acids. CDR1 is WNHNN, CDR2 SYGVQD, per germline (reference sequence). Trimming cost V 0 bases and J 5 bases, with 14 bases left between them. CDR3 nucleotides: TGCGCCAGCAGTGAGTCAAGAAAGTGCCGCGACGAGCAGTACTTC. Translation: CASSESRKCRDEQYF.

The chain couples TRBV11-3 to TRBJ2-5, with 7 bases lining up with TRBD1. CDR3 size: 14 residues. The ends lost 5 bases at V and 3 bases at J; junction bases unmatched: 6. Germline CDR1 reads SGHNT; CDR2 reads YENEEA. CDR3 DNA: TGTGCCAGCAGCCGAAGGGGGCGCGAAGAGACCCAGTACTTC. It specifies CASSRRGREETQYF.

In its sample, this clone was seen once. The chain combines TRBV6-5 with TRBJ1-1; 7 bases are shared with TRBD1. The ends lost 5 bases at V and 0 bases at J; junction bases unmatched: 6. Germline CDR1 is MNHEY and CDR2 is SVGAGI. There are 15 residues in the CDR3. CDR3 sequence (DNA): TGTGCCAGCAGTCGGCCGACAGGGATGAACACTGAAGCTTTCTTT. This translates into CASSRPTGMNTEAFF.

The chain has TRBV2 and TRBJ2-5; 7 bases are shared with TRBD1. Trimming removed 6 bases from V and 2 bases from J; junction bases left unmatched: 9. The CDR3 spans 15 residues. CDR1 is SNHLY, CDR2 FYNNEI, per germline. CDR3 residues: CASSEGTAPQETQYF. In nucleotides, the CDR3 is TGTGCCAGCAGCGAGGGGACAGCCCCTCAAGAGACCCAGTACTTC.